Each of the 25 T cell receptor beta chains below was sequenced from the same sample in a study of OX40 agonist ivuxolimab in advanced cancers. The method was immunoSEQ multiplex PCR; TCRdb's version includes in-frame clones alone and lacks a portion of them. Among fewer than 85,000 clones listed, roughly 82% were seen once. Material: CD4+ or CD8+ T cells sorted from blood, obtained in a trial of the OX40 agonist ivuxolimab. Receptors originate from an adult with an advanced solid tumor such as melanoma, head and neck, liver or kidney cancer.

The V gene is TRBV6-1, the J gene TRBJ2-1, with 12 bases aligning to TRBD2. Trimming removed 3 bases from V and 7 bases from J; junction bases left unmatched: 10. The CDR3 spans 17 residues. The germline CDR1 and CDR2 sequences are MNHNS and SASEGT. In nucleotides, the CDR3 is TGTGCCAGCAGTGATATCCTGACTAGCGGGAGTTTAAATGAGCAGTTCTTC. Encoded protein: CASSDILTSGSLNEQFF.

The chain combines TRBV11-2 with TRBJ2-2; D gene uncertain. The V end lost 1 base, the J end lost 5 bases, and 5 bases lay between the germline ends. The CDR3 has 13 amino acids. Germline loops: CDR1 SGHAT, CDR2 FQNNGV. The DNA for the CDR3 is TGTGCCAGCAGCTTAGGGGGTACCGGGGAGCTGTTTTTT. Encoded protein: CASSLGGTGELFF.

V is TRBV5-1 and J is TRBJ1-1, with no clear D. Trimming removed 1 base at V and 3 bases at J, with 10 bases between. CDR1 and CDR2 from the germline V gene are SGHRS and YFSETQ. The CDR3 is 14 residues long. CDR3 nucleotides: TGCGCCAGCAGCTTGAGCGGGAGATACACTGAAGCTTTCTTT. This sequence encodes CASSLSGRYTEAFF.

The chain has TRBV4-1 and TRBJ2-1, with D unclear. Germline values: CDR1 MGHRA, CDR2 YSYEKL. This CDR3 spans 16 amino acids. V gave up 2 bases and J gave up 3 bases, with 14 bases separating them. The CDR3 spells CASSQIGTNIYNEQFF. The DNA for the CDR3 is TGCGCCAGCAGCCAAATAGGAACTAACATCTACAATGAGCAGTTCTTC.

The J gene is TRBJ2-1, the V gene TRBV28; D may be TRBD2 (5 bases). Germline values: CDR1 MDHEN, CDR2 SYDVKM. V dropped 4 bases and J dropped 1 base, with 20 bases sitting between them. The CDR3 length is 18 residues. CDR3 region: CASSSHSSLRGSYNEQFF. CDR3 DNA: TGTGCCAGCAGTTCCCATAGTAGCCTTCGGGGTTCCTACAATGAGCAGTTCTTC.

V is TRBV7-2 and J is TRBJ2-1, with 10 bases fitting TRBD1. V lost 1 base, J lost 10 bases, and 10 bases stayed unmatched. Germline V gives CDR1 SGHTA, CDR2 FQGNSA. The CDR3 is 16 amino acids. CDR3 sequence: CASSLVGDRGAGEQFF. In nucleotides, the CDR3 is TGTGCCAGCAGCTTAGTAGGGGACAGGGGAGCGGGAGAGCAGTTCTTC. Filled out from reference TRBV7-2 and TRBJ2-1, the complete variable domain reads GAGVSQSPSNKVTEKGKDVELRCDPISGHTALYWYRQSLGQGLEFLIYFQGNSAPDKSGLPSDRFSAERTGGSVSTLTIQRTQQEDSAVYLCASSLVGDRGAGEQFFGPGTRLTVL.

This chain links TRBV29-1 with TRBJ2-5; D is perhaps TRBD1 (5 bases). The CDR3 is made up of 12 amino acids. Germline CDR1 reads SQVTM; CDR2 reads ANQGSEA. V was trimmed by 7 bases and J by 5 bases, leaving 14 bases between them. For the CDR3, the DNA is TGCAGCGCCCAGGGTAACGGGGAGACCCAGTACTTC. Translation gives CSAQGNGETQYF.

The chain uses TRBV4-3 and TRBJ2-3, with a weak D call TRBD1 (5 bases). This CDR3 has 14 amino acids. V lost 3 bases to trimming and J lost 3 bases, with 10 bases between them. Germline assignment: CDR1 LGHNA and CDR2 YSLEER. The chain's CDR3 is CASSHSQGTDTQYF. Written as DNA, the CDR3 is TGCGCCAGCAGCCATTCTCAGGGTACAGATACGCAGTATTTT.

This clone was counted a few times. This chain uses TRBV5-1 with TRBJ2-2; D might be TRBD2 (6 bases). The CDR3 sequence is 15 residues long. The V end lost 1 base, the J end lost 5 bases, and 12 bases lay between the germline ends. Germline V gene data show CDR1 as SGHRS and CDR2 as YFSETQ. CDR3 region: CASSLSLAETGELFF. The CDR3 DNA reads as TGCGCCAGCAGCTTGTCACTAGCAGAGACCGGGGAGCTGTTTTTT.

This chain connects TRBV20-1 to TRBJ2-5; a weak D match, TRBD2 (5 bases). The CDR3 covers 11 residues. The V end was cut by 3 bases, the J end by 3 bases, with 5 bases between. Germline CDR1 and CDR2: DFQATT and SNEGSKA (reference sequence). CDR3 protein: CSASGEETQYF. CDR3 DNA sequence: TGCAGTGCTAGCGGGGAAGAGACCCAGTACTTC.

The chain combines TRBV20-1 with TRBJ2-1; D ambiguous. This CDR3 comprises 10 residues. The V and J ends lost 7 bases and 7 bases respectively, with 8 bases between them. Germline-derived CDR1 and CDR2 are DFQATT and SNEGSKA (reference sequence). CDR3 residues: CSVLGNEQFF. DNA for the CDR3: TGCAGTGTTCTGGGGAATGAGCAGTTCTTC.

This clone appeared once. The chain couples TRBV27 to TRBJ1-2, with a possible D match to TRBD1 (5 bases). CDR1 is MNHEY and CDR2 is SMNVEV in the germline V gene (reference sequence). Trimming took 0 bases from V and 8 from J, leaving 10 bases between them. This CDR3 is 13 amino acids long. CDR3 region: CASSLSQGGGYTF. The CDR3 DNA reads TGTGCCAGCAGTTTATCGCAGGGTGGCGGCTACACCTTC.

The chain couples TRBV10-3 to TRBJ1-5, with TRBD1 as a possible D gene (6 bases). V dropped 3 bases and J dropped 2 bases, with 11 bases sitting between them. This CDR3 region has 15 residues. Per the germline V gene, CDR1 is ENHRY and CDR2 is SYGVKD. CDR3 nucleotides: TGTGCCATCAGTGAAGATGGACAGCGCAATCAGCCCCAGCATTTT. Protein: CAISEDGQRNQPQHF.

The gene calls are TRBV6-6 and TRBJ2-7; D perhaps matches TRBD2 (5 bases). The germline gives CDR1 MNHNY, CDR2 SVGAGI (reference sequence). V was shortened by 1 base and J by 5 bases, with 9 bases between the two germline ends. The CDR3 spans 13 residues. This CDR3 is CASSYLPGNEQYF. DNA of the CDR3: TGTGCCAGCAGTTACTTACCGGGGAACGAGCAGTACTTC.

This clone was picked up a small number of times. The chain uses TRBV27 and TRBJ1-5; D not certain. V shed 3 bases and J shed 0 bases, with 9 bases lying between them. This CDR3 has 15 amino acids. Germline-derived CDR1 and CDR2 are MNHEY and SMNVEV (reference sequence). The chain's CDR3 is CASSFSYHSNQPQHF. In nucleotides, the CDR3 is TGTGCCAGCAGTTTCAGCTACCATAGCAATCAGCCCCAGCATTTT.

The genes are TRBV7-9 and TRBJ1-1; 7 nucleotides match TRBD1. The CDR3 extends over 13 amino acids. V trimming: 5 bases; J trimming: 9 bases; junction bases outside the gene matches: 9. Looked up from germline, CDR1 is SEHNR and CDR2 is FQNEAQ (reference sequence). The CDR3 DNA reads as TGTGCCAGCAGCGATGAGGGACAGCAGAAAGCTTTCTTT. Translated, it gives CASSDEGQQKAFF.

The chain employs TRBV19 and TRBJ1-5; D is perhaps TRBD1 (6 bases). V was clipped by 5 bases and J by 4 bases, with 15 bases between them. From germline, CDR1 is LNHDA and CDR2 SQIVND (reference sequence). This CDR3 is 15 amino acids long. CDR3 loop: CASSPVEGGNQPQHF. CDR3 bases: TGTGCCAGTAGTCCCGTGGAGGGGGGAAATCAGCCCCAGCATTTT.

The V call is TRBV5-4, the J call TRBJ2-7, with D perhaps matching TRBD1 (5 bases). V lost 0 bases and J 3 bases, leaving 10 bases between the germline ends. Per germline, CDR1 SGHNT and CDR2 YYREEE (reference sequence). The CDR3 sequence is 14 residues long. The CDR3, as DNA: TGTGCCAGCAGCTTGGAAGTCAGGGACTACGAGCAGTACTTC. Residues: CASSLEVRDYEQYF.

This clone was seen a few times. The V call is TRBV10-2, the J call TRBJ2-1; 9 bases agree with TRBD2. This CDR3 region has 14 residues. The ends lost 4 bases at V and 7 bases at J; junction bases unmatched: 5. The germline V gene has CDR1 WSHSY and CDR2 SAAADI. This chain's CDR3 is CASSGLAGTNEQFF. The DNA for the CDR3 is TGCGCCAGCAGTGGGCTAGCGGGGACAAATGAGCAGTTCTTC.

This sequence joins TRBV11-3 and TRBJ2-3, with D maybe TRBD2 (6 bases). There are 19 residues in the CDR3. V gave up 6 bases and J gave up 5 bases, with 30 bases separating them. The V gene's germline CDR1 is SGHNT and CDR2 YENEEA. DNA for the CDR3: TGTGCCAGCAGTAGCATACCCCGGGGGAGCGGTTCTCCGGGAGATACGCAGTATTTT. This encodes CASSSIPRGSGSPGDTQYF.

The chain is built from TRBV6-6 and TRBJ2-1; D call uncertain. Deletions cut 0 bases from V and 5 bases from J, with 11 bases between. The germline gives CDR1 MNHNY, CDR2 SVGAGI (reference sequence). The CDR3 covers 15 residues. The CDR3 region is CASSYSAGPHNEQFF. CDR3 DNA sequence: TGTGCCAGCAGTTACTCGGCCGGGCCTCACAATGAGCAGTTCTTC.

This rearrangement joins TRBV28 to TRBJ1-5; unclear D gene. The germline V and J ends were trimmed by 3 bases and 3 bases, with 12 bases remaining between them. This CDR3 is 15 amino acids long. CDR1 is MDHEN and CDR2 is SYDVKM in the germline V gene. CDR3 sequence: CASSLARRVNQPQHF. CDR3 coding DNA: TGTGCCAGCAGTTTGGCCCGACGGGTCAATCAGCCCCAGCATTTT.

The chain combines TRBV6-6 with TRBJ2-3, with TRBD1 matching over 7 bases. Germline CDR1 is MNHNY and CDR2 is SVGAGI (reference sequence). The CDR3 is 16 amino acids. V was clipped by 0 bases and J by 2 bases; unmatched bases: 5. DNA for the CDR3: TGTGCCAGCAGTTACTCGAGGGACAGTTACACAGATACGCAGTATTTT. This translates into CASSYSRDSYTDTQYF.

The chain has TRBV18 and TRBJ1-2, with D possibly TRBD1 on 6 matching bases. Trimming took 3 bases from V and 4 from J, leaving 18 bases between them. The germline gives CDR1 KGHSH, CDR2 LQKENI. The CDR3 has 16 residues. The CDR3 sequence: CASSPSTGLLPYGYTF. In DNA form, the CDR3 reads TGTGCCAGCTCACCTTCTACAGGGTTACTACCCTATGGCTACACCTTC.

This rearrangement joins TRBV10-3 to TRBJ2-3, with 9 bases matching TRBD2. Trimming cost V 6 bases and J 4 bases; bases outside gene matches: 8. The CDR3 has 15 residues. The germline V gene encodes CDR1 ENHRY and CDR2 SYGVKD. Here the CDR3 DNA reads TGTGCCATCAGCGATATTAGCGGGGGTTCAGATACGCAGTATTTT. Its translation is CAISDISGGSDTQYF.